The rows below give T cell receptor beta chains drawn from one sample of a study of blood T cell repertoires in COVID-19. Profiled with immunoSEQ multiplex PCR; TCRdb holds only in-frame clones, not every one. The sample has a few hundred thousand clones; about 86% are singletons. The sequenced material came from peripheral blood. The source of these receptors is a woman between 45 and 65 years old with COVID-19, enrolled during active disease. Both conserved end residues are part of each CDR3. Each record gives: J gene, V gene, clone size, D gene, CDR3 protein, CDR3 DNA. D genes are given only for firm matches. Where a row states a size, it is once, few, many or the class of an expanded clone; other rows omit it.

>TRBJ1-2|TRBV7-4|.|TRBD1
CASSSFTGGTGGYTF
TGTGCCAGCAGCTCCTTCACAGGGGGCACTGGTGGCTACACCTTC
>TRBJ1-2|TRBV2|.|.
CASPLYPGYGYTF
TGTGCCAGCCCCTTATACCCAGGATATGGCTACACCTTC
>TRBJ1-2|TRBV2|.|TRBD1
CASSESQMTGDYGYTF
TGTGCCAGCAGTGAGAGCCAAATGACAGGGGACTATGGCTACACCTTC
>TRBJ1-1|TRBV14|.|.
CASSQRQGWWNTEAFF
TGTGCCAGCAGCCAACGCCAGGGTTGGTGGAACACTGAAGCTTTCTTT
>TRBJ2-3|TRBV6-5|.|.
CASSYSPSGGVNTQYF
TGTGCCAGCAGTTACTCACCCAGCGGTGGTGTGAATACGCAGTATTTT
>TRBJ1-2|TRBV28|.|TRBD1
CASSLWTGGTYGYTF
TGTGCCAGCAGTCTGTGGACAGGCGGGACGTATGGCTACACCTTC
>TRBJ2-1|TRBV5-4|.|TRBD2
CASSPGAGGQNEQFF
TGTGCCAGCAGCCCCGGTGCGGGGGGCCAAAATGAGCAGTTCTTC
>TRBJ1-1|TRBV12-3/TRBV12-4|.|.
CASGRSEEAFF
TGTGCCAGCGGGAGGTCGGAGGAAGCTTTCTTT
>TRBJ1-5|TRBV12-5|.|.
CASGQYQPQHF
TGTGCTAGTGGTCAGTATCAGCCCCAGCATTTT
>TRBJ2-4|TRBV28|.|.
CASSFRPPREAKNIQYF
TGTGCCAGCAGTTTTCGCCCCCCCAGGGAAGCCAAAAACATTCAGTACTTC
>TRBJ1-5|TRBV6-4|once|TRBD1
CASTTGGKQPQHF
TGTGCCAGCACGACAGGGGGAAAGCAGCCCCAGCATTTT
>TRBJ2-7|TRBV24-1|once|.
CATSEAGSPYEQYF
TGTGCCACCAGTGAGGCGGGATCCCCCTACGAGCAGTACTTC
>TRBJ2-5|TRBV2|.|.
CASSVASAQETQYF
TGTGCCAGCAGTGTGGCAAGCGCGCAAGAGACCCAGTACTTC
>TRBJ1-2|TRBV4-1|once|TRBD1
CASSQPGTGHYGYTF
TGCGCCAGCAGCCAACCCGGGACAGGGCACTATGGCTACACCTTC
>TRBJ1-2|TRBV5-1|.|.
CASSLEGRGGKDGYTF
TGCGCCAGCAGCTTGGAAGGTAGGGGGGGCAAGGATGGCTACACCTTC
>TRBJ1-2|TRBV23-1|.|TRBD1
CASSQGFGTAYGYTF
TGCGCCAGCAGTCAAGGGTTTGGGACAGCCTATGGCTACACCTTC
>TRBJ2-7|TRBV11-2|.|TRBD1
CASSFRGQAREEQYF
TGTGCCAGCAGCTTTCGTGGACAGGCCAGGGAGGAGCAGTACTTC
>TRBJ1-5|TRBV7-2|.|TRBD1
CASSLYRGGNQPQHF
TGTGCCAGCAGCTTATACAGGGGGGGAAATCAGCCCCAGCATTTT
>TRBJ1-1|TRBV29-1|.|.
CSVVGQQMNTEAFF
TGCAGCGTTGTAGGACAGCAAATGAACACTGAAGCTTTCTTT
>TRBJ1-5|TRBV27|.|.
CASSQIQFGNQPQHF
TGTGCCAGCAGCCAGATACAATTCGGCAATCAGCCCCAGCATTTT
>TRBJ2-1|TRBV5-4|.|.
CASSLSGANEQFF
TGTGCCAGCAGCTTATCAGGTGCCAATGAGCAGTTCTTC
>TRBJ1-5|TRBV2|few|.
CASSPRQDSNQPQHF
TGTGCCAGCAGTCCCCGACAGGACAGCAATCAGCCCCAGCATTTT